The clone carrying this TCR beta chain was picked up a small number of times. Germline V lookup: CDR1 SGHAT, CDR2 FQNNGV. Trimming shortened V by 2 bases and J by 2 bases, and 10 bases separated the two germline ends. CDR3 length equals 14 residues. This record belongs to a study of control samples from healthy donors and cancer patients. Sequenced by immunoSEQ multiplex PCR; TCRdb stores in-frame clones only, minus some. Of 70,000 to 85,000 clones in the sample, 75% to 85% were seen once. Sequenced material: PBMCs. This TCR was sampled from a man aged 60 to 69 with head and neck cancer. This chain joins TRBV11-2 and TRBJ2-7; D unresolved. CDR3 nucleotides: TGTGCCAGCAGCTTACTTCGGGCGCCCTACGAGCAGTACTTC. This encodes CASSLLRAPYEQYF. Drawing the rest from reference TRBV11-2 and TRBJ2-7, the complete variable domain is EAGVAQSPRYKIIEKRQSVAFWCNPISGHATLYWYQQILGQGPKLLIQFQNNGVVDDSQLPKDRFSAERLKGVDSTLKIQPAKLEDSAVYLCASSLLRAPYEQYFGPGTRLTVT.